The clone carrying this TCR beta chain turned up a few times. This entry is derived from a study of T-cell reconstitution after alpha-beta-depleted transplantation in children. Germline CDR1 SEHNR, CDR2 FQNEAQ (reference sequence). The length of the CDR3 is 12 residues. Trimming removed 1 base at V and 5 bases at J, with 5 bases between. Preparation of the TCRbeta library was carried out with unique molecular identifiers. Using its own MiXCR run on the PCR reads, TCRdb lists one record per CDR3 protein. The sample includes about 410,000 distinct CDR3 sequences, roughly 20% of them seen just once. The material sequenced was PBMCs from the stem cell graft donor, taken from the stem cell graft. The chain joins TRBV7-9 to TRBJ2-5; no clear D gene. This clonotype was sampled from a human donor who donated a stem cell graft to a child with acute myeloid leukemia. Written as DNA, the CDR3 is TGTGCCAGCAGCTTAGGTACTGAGACCCAGTACTTC. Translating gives CASSLGTETQYF.